This T cell receptor beta chain came from a study of graft-versus-host responses after intestinal transplantation. TCRdb keeps only in-frame clones here, not all; method: immunoSEQ multiplex PCR. The data show over 100,000 clones, 90% to 95% seen once. A note on this clone: The antigen remains undetermined.

The sequenced sample was unstimulated CD4+ T cells sorted from spleen or lymph node cells, obtained before intestinal transplant. The sequence was obtained from a human donor who received an intestinal transplant.

CDR3 residues: CASSDKKGEQFF. The DNA for the CDR3 is TGTGCCAGCAGTGACAAGAAGGGGGAGCAGTTCTTC. The chain has TRBV6-1 and TRBJ2-1; maybe TRBD1 (5 bases). The V end lost 3 bases, the J end lost 10 bases, and 10 bases lay between the germline ends. The CDR3 sequence is 12 residues long. CDR1 is MNHNS and CDR2 is SASEGT in the germline V gene.